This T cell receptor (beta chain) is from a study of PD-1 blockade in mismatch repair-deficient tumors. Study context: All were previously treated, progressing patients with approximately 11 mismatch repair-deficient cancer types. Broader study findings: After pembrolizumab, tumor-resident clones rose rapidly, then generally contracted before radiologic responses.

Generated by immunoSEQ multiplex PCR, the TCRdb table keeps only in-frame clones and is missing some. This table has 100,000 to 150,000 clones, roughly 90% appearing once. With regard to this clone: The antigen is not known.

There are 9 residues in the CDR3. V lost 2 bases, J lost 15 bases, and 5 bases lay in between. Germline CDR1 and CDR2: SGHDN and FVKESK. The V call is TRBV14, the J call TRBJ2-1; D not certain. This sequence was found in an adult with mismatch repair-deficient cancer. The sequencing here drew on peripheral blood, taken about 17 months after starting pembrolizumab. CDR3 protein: CASSQFLFF. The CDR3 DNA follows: TGTGCCAGCAGCCAATTTCTGTTCTTC.